This T cell receptor (beta chain) was identified in a study of blood T cell repertoires in COVID-19. For the study at large: Sites across the United States, Italy and Spain contributed samples from acute and convalescent COVID-19. Sources were T cells, B-cell-depleted T cells, or PBMCs; the material itself was cDNA or gDNA.

Original methodology: Quantification of nucleated cells was approximated via reference gene primer amplification. Data came from immunoSEQ multiplex PCR; TCRdb stores just in-frame clones and leaves some out. That table gives V, J and clone size, and the DNA gave D and trimming. The table records roughly 150,000 clones, 70% to 85% of them present only once. The CDR3 has 15 residues. CDR1 and CDR2 from the germline V gene are MDHEN and SYDVKM. Trimming took 6 bases from V and 0 from J; bases not matched to a gene: 7. V usage is TRBV28 and J usage is TRBJ2-7, with TRBD1 matching over 8 bases. Material for sequencing was PBMCs or T cells enriched from blood (not recorded which). The sequence derives from a woman between 18 and 30 years old who had been exposed to COVID-19. DNA of the CDR3: TGTGCCAGCAGCCCCTGGACAGGGAACTCCTACGAGCAGTACTTC. This sequence encodes CASSPWTGNSYEQYF.